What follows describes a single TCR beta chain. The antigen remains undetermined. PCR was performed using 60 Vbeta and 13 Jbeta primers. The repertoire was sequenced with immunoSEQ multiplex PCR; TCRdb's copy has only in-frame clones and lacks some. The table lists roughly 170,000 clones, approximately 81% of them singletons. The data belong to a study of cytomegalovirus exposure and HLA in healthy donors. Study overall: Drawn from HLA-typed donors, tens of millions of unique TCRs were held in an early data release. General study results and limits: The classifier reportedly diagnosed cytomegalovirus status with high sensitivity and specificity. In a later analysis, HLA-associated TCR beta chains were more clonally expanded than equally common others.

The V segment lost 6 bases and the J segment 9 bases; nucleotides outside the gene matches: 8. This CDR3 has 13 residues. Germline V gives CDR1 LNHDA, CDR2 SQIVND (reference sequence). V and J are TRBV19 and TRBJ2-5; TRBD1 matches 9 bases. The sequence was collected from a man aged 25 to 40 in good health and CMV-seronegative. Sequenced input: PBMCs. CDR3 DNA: TGTGCCAGTAGGAAAAACCGGGACAGGGCCCAGTACTTC. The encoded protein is CASRKNRDRAQYF.